This T cell receptor (beta chain) was observed in a study of shared clonotypes between healthy human individuals. Turning to this clone: This sample includes further DNA sequences coding for the same CDR3.

Looked up from germline, CDR1 is SGHRS and CDR2 is YFSETQ. This CDR3 is 13 amino acids long. J was trimmed by 4 bases and V by 0 bases; bases with no gene match: 0. The table came from immunoSEQ multiplex PCR; TCRdb's copy has only in-frame clones and leaves some out. The sample gives about 2.4 million clones, approximately 90% of which show up once; over 0.12% is in the top ten. Input material: naive CD4+ T cells sorted from blood. Subset noted: CD45RA+ positively selected. The chain couples TRBV5-1 to TRBJ1-2; 7 nucleotides align to TRBD1. This clonotype was sampled from a man between 18 and 35 years old in good health. This chain's CDR3 is CASSLGTGYGYTF. The CDR3 coding sequence is TGCGCCAGCAGCTTGGGGACAGGCTATGGCTACACCTTC.